This TCR beta chain is drawn from a study of T cell repertoires in cytomegalovirus infection. This clonotype has only a few counts. Antigen: not known. CDR1 and CDR2 from the germline V gene are MGHDK and SYGVNS. Trimming cost V 4 bases and J 4 bases, with 10 bases left between them. The CDR3 totals 13 residues. TCRdb redid the calling of the reads with MiXCR, one entry per CDR3 protein. Among about 770,000 distinct CDR3 sequences listed, just under 30% were seen once. The clonotype comes from a human donor in good health (CMV status not recorded). Some clones in this sample may be carry-over from other donors' samples. The starting material was cultured CD8+ T cells from PBMCs, obtained from culture after CMV antigen stimulation. V is TRBV25-1 and J is TRBJ1-2; D uncertain. The CDR3 sequence is CASSASLFYGYTF. For the CDR3, the DNA is TGTGCCAGCAGTGCATCACTCTTCTATGGCTACACCTTC.